The clone carrying this T cell receptor (beta chain) was detected many times. What it binds is not known. TCRdb re-derived calls from the 5' RACE reads in MiXCR, one entry per CDR3 protein. The sample lists approximately 160,000 distinct CDR3 sequences, about a tenth seen once, with about 40% in the top ten. The data were taken from a study of T cells after yellow fever vaccination. Findings of the study overall: Most primary-vaccination clones reappeared after the booster (about 95% CD4, around 88% CD8). Researchers noted that a small share of clonotypes showed up in both CD4 and CD8 compartments.

CDR1 and CDR2 (germline): MGHRA, YSYEKL. The CDR3 loop spans 14 amino acids. The V end lost 2 bases, the J end lost 3 bases, and 10 bases lay between the germline ends. This chain joins TRBV4-1 and TRBJ2-5; no firm D call. This TCR derives from a man aged 18 to 30 who received the YFV17D yellow fever vaccine. The sample here was CD8+ T cells sorted from PBMCs, taken 45 days after the yellow fever booster vaccination. CDR3 amino acids: CASSQFPAKETQYF. In DNA, the CDR3 is TGCGCCAGCAGCCAATTTCCAGCTAAAGAGACCCAGTACTTC.